This TCR beta chain is from a study of blood T cell repertoires in COVID-19. About the study: PBMCs, B-cell-depleted T cells, or T cells were the source of the cDNA or gDNA that made up the material.

The CDR3 covers 15 residues. With 2 bases clipped from V and 8 bases from J, the junction kept 7 bases outside the gene matches. Germline assignment: CDR1 MNHEY and CDR2 SVGAGI. Source study methods: Reference gene primers were amplified, and this amplification served to estimate nucleated cell counts. Using immunoSEQ multiplex PCR, the repertoire was profiled, and TCRdb retains in-frame clones only, with some absent. D and trimming come from the DNA, and the V and J calls and clone size come from that table. The table has 300,000 to 450,000 clones, about 87% seen once. The TCR originated in a human donor in a cohort sampled during active COVID-19. The source material was peripheral blood. The genes are TRBV6-5 and TRBJ1-2, with 11 bases matching TRBD1. The DNA for the CDR3 is TGTGCCAGCAGTTACATGAGGACAGGGGGCTTGGGCTACACCTTC. This codes for CASSYMRTGGLGYTF.